These 20 T cell receptor beta chains came from one sample sequenced in a study of T cells in Graves' hyperthyroidism and ophthalmopathy (dated by TCRdb to between 2018 and 2021). Libraries came from multiplex PCR. Sequencing relied on an Illumina HiSeq 2000. Amplification of TCR beta CDR3 regions was carried out from RNA transcripts. A first-round RT-PCR of the TCR CDR3 used the HTBI primer set with the Qiagen OneStep RT-PCR kit. Using fastp trimming at Q25 and MiXCR clonotype assembly, TCRdb reanalyzed the public sequencing data and kept in-frame beta chains. Entries are consolidated by CDR3 protein sequence, retaining the most common genes and DNA. The sample profile shows 450,000 to 600,000 distinct CDR3 sequences; 20% of them were found once. The ten top clones hold approximately 50% of the sample. Sequencing was performed on blood. The receptors here all came from a man in his forties with Graves' ophthalmopathy.

The chain uses TRBV4-1 and TRBJ2-1; 10 bases are shared with TRBD2. The CDR3 consists of 18 residues. V lost 2 bases and J lost 4; bases outside the gene matches: 11. In germline, CDR1 is MGHRA, CDR2 YSYEKL. This CDR3 reads CASSQLRTSGTGYNEQFF. CDR3 in DNA: TGCGCCAGCAGCCAACTACGTACTAGCGGGACAGGTTACAATGAGCAGTTCTTC.

There are many counts of this clonotype. This chain uses TRBV5-1 with TRBJ2-2; D not certain. In germline, CDR1 is SGHRS, CDR2 YFSETQ. The CDR3 extends over 11 amino acids. Trimming took off 5 bases at V and 7 bases at J, with 6 bases between the two ends. The CDR3 protein is CASRLDGELFF. The CDR3, as DNA: TGCGCCAGCAGACTCGACGGGGAGCTGTTTTTT.

This clonotype was observed many times. The chain couples TRBV12-5 to TRBJ1-1; no clear D. The CDR3 extends over 13 amino acids. Trimming removed 2 bases at V and 3 bases at J, with 7 bases between. CDR1 is LGHNT, CDR2 FRNRAP, per germline. The CDR3 coding sequence is TGTGCTAGTGGTTTGAGGGAGGACACTGAAGCTTTCTTT. Translating gives CASGLREDTEAFF.

This clonotype has ten or more counts. The V call is TRBV30, the J call TRBJ1-1; D unresolved. V gave up 3 bases and J gave up 8 bases, with 13 bases separating them. The germline V gene has CDR1 GTSNPN and CDR2 SVGIG (reference sequence). This CDR3 contains 12 residues. The CDR3 loop is CAWRSAKTEAFF. CDR3 coding DNA: TGTGCCTGGAGATCAGCGAAGACGGAAGCTTTCTTT.

This clonotype showed up just a few times. The CDR3 coding sequence is TGCGCCAGCAGTGGGGATAGTTTCACTGAAGCTTTCTTT. It is translated as CASSGDSFTEAFF. This chain joins TRBV5-1 and TRBJ1-1; D is unresolved. V was cut by 5 bases and J by 4 bases, with 12 bases left in between. This CDR3 contains 13 residues. CDR1 and CDR2 from the germline V gene are SGHRS and YFSETQ. The full variable domain, with the rest looked up from reference TRBV5-1 and TRBJ1-1, is KAGVTQTPRYLIKTRGQQVTLSCSPISGHRSVSWYQQTPGQGLQFLFEYFSETQRNKGNFPGRFSGRQFSNSRSEMNVSTLELGDSALYLCASSGDSFTEAFFGQGTRLTVV.

This clonotype occurred many times. V and J are TRBV28 and TRBJ2-7; D is possibly TRBD2 (5 bases). Between the trimmed V and J ends, which lost 8 bases and 0 bases, there was a span of 8 bases. Germline lookup yields CDR1 MDHEN and CDR2 SYDVKM. The CDR3 has 12 residues. CDR3 coding DNA: TGTGCCAGCGAGGGAAACTCCTACGAGCAGTACTTC. It translates to CASEGNSYEQYF.

This clonotype was counted a few times. The genes are TRBV2 and TRBJ2-5, with D possibly matching TRBD1 (6 bases). CDR1 and CDR2 (germline): SNHLY, FYNNEI. The CDR3 has 15 residues. V was shortened by 2 bases and J by 1 base, with 11 bases between the two germline ends. In DNA, the CDR3 is TGTGCCAGCAGTGAATTTGGGGGCTTCCAAGAGACCCAGTACTTC. Residues: CASSEFGGFQETQYF.

The chain joins TRBV24-1 to TRBJ2-2, with a weak D call TRBD1 (6 bases). The CDR3 covers 14 residues. Per germline, CDR1 KGHDR and CDR2 SFDVKD. V was clipped by 0 bases and J by 5 bases, with 6 bases between them. CDR3: CATSDLQGTGELFF. CDR3 DNA: TGTGCCACCAGTGATTTGCAGGGGACCGGGGAGCTGTTTTTT.

Note on this clonotype: A much bigger clone sits one base away, suggesting this may be a read error. The V and J genes are TRBV27 and TRBJ1-1, with unresolved D. V shed 9 bases and J shed 2 bases, with 13 bases lying between them. The CDR3 contains 13 residues. Per germline, CDR1 MNHEY and CDR2 SMNVEV (reference sequence). The CDR3 DNA follows: TGTGCCAGGACGATGTATCTCAACACTGAAGCTTTCTTT. It specifies CARTMYLNTEAFF.

This clonotype was picked up a small number of times. The chain uses TRBV9 and TRBJ1-5; unclear D gene. Germline V lookup: CDR1 SGDLS, CDR2 YYNGEE. The CDR3 has 16 amino acids. Trimming left V 0 bases short and J 0 bases short, with 10 bases between. The CDR3 DNA is TGTGCCAGCAGCGTAGAGATCCCTATTAGCAATCAGCCCCAGCATTTT. Encoded protein: CASSVEIPISNQPQHF.

The rearrangement uses TRBV6-5 and TRBJ2-1; D unclear. Trimming pared 0 bases from V and 9 bases from J, leaving 9 bases between. The length of the CDR3 is 13 residues. Germline assignment: CDR1 MNHEY and CDR2 SVGAGI. This CDR3 is CASSYSVNSEQFF. In DNA, the CDR3 is TGTGCCAGCAGTTACTCGGTCAACTCTGAGCAGTTCTTC.

This clonotype was recorded a few times. The genes are TRBV6-1 and TRBJ2-5; 8 bases match TRBD1. The germline V gene encodes CDR1 MNHNS and CDR2 SASEGT. This CDR3 has 14 amino acids. With 5 bases clipped from V and 6 bases from J, the junction kept 8 bases outside the gene matches. DNA for the CDR3: TGTGCCAGCAGTCACCCCGGACAGGGAAAGACCCAGTACTTC. Translation: CASSHPGQGKTQYF.

The rearrangement joins TRBV6-1 to TRBJ1-2; D gene unclear. Trimming took off 7 bases at V and 3 bases at J, with 12 bases between the two ends. In germline, CDR1 is MNHNS, CDR2 SASEGT. The CDR3 extends over 13 amino acids. The CDR3 reads CASTRDSHYGYTF. The CDR3 DNA follows: TGTGCCAGCACTAGGGATTCGCACTATGGCTACACCTTC.

Ten or more counts support this clonotype. The V and J genes are TRBV7-8 and TRBJ2-7; a weak D match, TRBD1 (6 bases). The CDR3 totals 14 residues. The V end was cut by 5 bases, the J end by 4 bases, with 15 bases between. CDR1 is SGHVS and CDR2 is FQNEAQ in the germline V gene. The CDR3, as DNA: TGTGCCAGCAGCCCGTTGGACAGACAGTACGAGCAGTACTTC. Encoded protein: CASSPLDRQYEQYF.

This clonotype has a count of ten or more. The rearrangement uses TRBV30 and TRBJ2-2, with D perhaps matching TRBD2 (6 bases). This CDR3 is built from 16 residues. V was cut by 0 bases and J by 7 bases, with 18 bases left in between. Germline V lookup: CDR1 GTSNPN, CDR2 SVGIG (reference sequence). CDR3 DNA sequence: TGTGCCTGGAGTGTACTATCCGGACCCGGGGGCGGGGAGCTGTTTTTT. It specifies CAWSVLSGPGGGELFF.

V is TRBV29-1 and J is TRBJ1-2; TRBD1 matches at 7 bases. CDR3 size: 14 residues. Germline V CDR1 and CDR2: SQVTM, ANQGSEA. J lost 5 bases, V lost 0 bases, and 6 bases had no gene match. The CDR3 DNA reads TGCAGCGTTGAAGATCCACAGGGGAGGTATGGCTACACCTTC. Translation gives CSVEDPQGRYGYTF.

V and J are TRBV7-9 and TRBJ1-2; 7 bases fit TRBD1. This CDR3 spans 16 amino acids. The junction had 16 bases not matched to a gene; V was cut back by 4 bases and J by 8 bases. Germline CDR1 reads SEHNR; CDR2 reads FQNEAQ (reference sequence). The CDR3 nucleotides are TGTGCCAGCAGCTCCCGACAGGGATCCCCGGTGAGGGGCTACACCTTC. It codes for CASSSRQGSPVRGYTF.

Many counts were recorded for this clonotype. The CDR3 region has the DNA TGTGCCAGCAGTTTAGCTAAGGGGCCCGGCGGGGCCTACGAGCAGTACTTC. It specifies CASSLAKGPGGAYEQYF. The chain combines TRBV28 with TRBJ2-7, with a weak D call TRBD2 (6 bases). CDR1 MDHEN and CDR2 SYDVKM come from the germline V gene. With 2 bases removed from V and 2 bases from J, the gap between germline ends came to 19 bases. This CDR3 has 17 residues.

This clonotype has a handful of counts. The chain combines TRBV6-1 with TRBJ2-1; D call uncertain. V lost 4 bases and J lost 7, with 17 bases in between. The CDR3 runs 15 residues. Germline V CDR1 and CDR2: MNHNS, SASEGT. This CDR3 is CASSVSVLSGNEQFF. The CDR3 bases are TGTGCCAGCAGTGTCTCGGTTCTTTCGGGTAATGAGCAGTTCTTC.

This clonotype was seen more than once but under ten times. J is TRBJ2-1 and V is TRBV27; 8 nucleotides line up with TRBD1. CDR3 length: 16 residues. Per the germline V gene, CDR1 is MNHEY and CDR2 is SMNVEV (reference sequence). Germline trimming cut 8 bases from V and 6 bases from J; bases unmatched to any gene: 15. DNA for the CDR3: TGTGCCAGCCTACACCAGGGGGCGCTTAGCATCAATGAGCAGTTCTTC. Amino acid sequence: CASLHQGALSINEQFF.